The sequence of this T cell receptor (beta chain) was determined in a study of technical replicates of blood from a few donors. This CDR3 comprises 14 residues. V was clipped by 6 bases and J by 5 bases, with 13 bases between them. The germline CDR1 and CDR2 sequences are MNHEY and SMNVEV (reference sequence). Assay: immunoSEQ multiplex PCR; the TCRdb copy retains only in-frame clones and omits some. Among approximately 82,000 clones listed, around nine tenths were seen once. The genes are TRBV27 and TRBJ2-2, with D possibly matching TRBD1 (6 bases). This receptor was identified in a human donor in good health. Material: T cells isolated from PBMCs. CDR3 DNA: TGTGCCAGCAGCCCCGGGACACAGACCGGGGAGCTGTTTTTT. Protein: CASSPGTQTGELFF.